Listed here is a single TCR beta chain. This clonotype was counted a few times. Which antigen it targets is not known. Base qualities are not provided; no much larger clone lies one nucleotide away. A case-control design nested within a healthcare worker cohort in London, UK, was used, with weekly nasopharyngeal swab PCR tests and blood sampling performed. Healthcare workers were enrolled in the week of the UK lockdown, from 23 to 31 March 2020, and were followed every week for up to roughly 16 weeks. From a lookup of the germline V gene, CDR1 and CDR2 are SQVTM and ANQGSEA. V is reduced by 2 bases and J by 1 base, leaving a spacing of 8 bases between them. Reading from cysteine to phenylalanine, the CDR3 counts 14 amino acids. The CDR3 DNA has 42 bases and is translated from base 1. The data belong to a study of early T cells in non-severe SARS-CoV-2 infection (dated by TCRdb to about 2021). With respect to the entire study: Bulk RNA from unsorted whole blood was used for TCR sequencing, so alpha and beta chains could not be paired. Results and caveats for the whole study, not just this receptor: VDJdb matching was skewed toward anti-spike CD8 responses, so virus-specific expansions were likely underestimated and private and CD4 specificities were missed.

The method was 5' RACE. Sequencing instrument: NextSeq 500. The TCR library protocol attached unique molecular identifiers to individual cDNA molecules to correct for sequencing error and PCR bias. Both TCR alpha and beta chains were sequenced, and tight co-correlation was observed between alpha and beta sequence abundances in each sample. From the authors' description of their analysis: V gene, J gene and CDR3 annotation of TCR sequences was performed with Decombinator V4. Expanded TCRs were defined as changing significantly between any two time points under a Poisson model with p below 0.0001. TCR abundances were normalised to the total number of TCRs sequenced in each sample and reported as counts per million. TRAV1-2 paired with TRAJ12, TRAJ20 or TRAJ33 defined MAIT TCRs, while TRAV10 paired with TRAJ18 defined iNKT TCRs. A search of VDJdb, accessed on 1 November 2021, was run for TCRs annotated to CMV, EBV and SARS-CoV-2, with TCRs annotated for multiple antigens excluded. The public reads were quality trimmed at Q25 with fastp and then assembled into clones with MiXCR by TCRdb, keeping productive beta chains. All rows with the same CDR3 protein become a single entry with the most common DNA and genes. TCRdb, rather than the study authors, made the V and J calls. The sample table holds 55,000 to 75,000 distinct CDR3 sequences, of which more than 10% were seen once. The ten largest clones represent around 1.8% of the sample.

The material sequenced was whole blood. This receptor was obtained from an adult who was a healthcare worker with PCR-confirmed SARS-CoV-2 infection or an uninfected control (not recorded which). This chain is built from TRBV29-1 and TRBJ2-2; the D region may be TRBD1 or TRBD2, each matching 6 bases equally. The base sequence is TGCAGCGTTGAACGGGGGCTGAACACCGGGGAGCTGTTTTTT. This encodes CSVERGLNTGELFF.